This passage covers 24 T cell receptor beta chains from one sample sequenced in a study of T cell responses to AZD1222 COVID-19 vaccine. The repertoire was sequenced with immunoSEQ multiplex PCR; TCRdb's copy has only in-frame clones and lacks some. The sample has more than 95,000 clones; about 90% are singletons. The sample here was peripheral blood, taken on day 0 of MenACWY control vaccination. Receptor source: an adult in good health.

V and J are TRBV2 and TRBJ1-4; D perhaps matches TRBD1 (6 bases). V lost 6 bases, J lost 3 bases, and 14 bases lay in between. Germline V gives CDR1 SNHLY, CDR2 FYNNEI. This CDR3 is built from 15 residues. As DNA, the CDR3 is TGTGCCAGCAGGGAGGTGGGGGCCCCTAATGAAAAACTGTTTTTT. It encodes CASREVGAPNEKLFF.

V usage is TRBV7-2 and J usage is TRBJ1-4; possible D gene TRBD1, 6 bases. V lost 7 bases, J lost 6 bases, and 15 bases lay in between. CDR3 size: 14 residues. Germline loops: CDR1 SGHTA, CDR2 FQGNSA. The CDR3 bases are TGTGCCAGCAATCGGGGGCGCCAAGATGAAAAACTGTTTTTT. It specifies CASNRGRQDEKLFF.

The gene calls are TRBV19 and TRBJ1-1; 9 nucleotides line up with TRBD1. Germline V gene lookup returns CDR1 LNHDA and CDR2 SQIVND (reference sequence). The CDR3 covers 18 residues. V trimming: 6 bases; J trimming: 1 base; junction bases outside the gene matches: 15. CDR3 sequence reads: CASRGDPGTGSGNTEAFF. For the CDR3, the DNA is TGTGCCAGTAGGGGCGATCCGGGGACAGGGTCGGGGAACACTGAAGCTTTCTTT.

The chain employs TRBV12-3 or TRBV12-4 and TRBJ1-4, with D hard to call. This CDR3 spans 13 amino acids. Trimming removed 3 bases from V and 4 bases from J, with 6 bases in between. The CDR3 DNA reads as TGTGCCAGCAGTTTTATCCTTAATGAAAAACTGTTTTTT. The encoded protein is CASSFILNEKLFF.

V is TRBV5-1 and J is TRBJ1-1; TRBD1 matches 8 bases. The CDR3 runs to 14 residues. Germline loops: CDR1 SGHRS, CDR2 YFSETQ. Losses at the gene ends were 5 bases for V and 7 bases for J; bases not matched to a gene: 10. DNA of the CDR3: TGCGCCAGCAGGGGGACAGGCCTTGGTGGTGAAGCTTTCTTT. This sequence encodes CASRGTGLGGEAFF.

The V and J genes are TRBV6-5 and TRBJ2-5, with a weak D call TRBD1 (6 bases). Germline V gives CDR1 MNHEY, CDR2 SVGAGI. Deletions cut 5 bases from V and 1 base from J, with 11 bases between. The CDR3 contains 14 residues. The CDR3 loop is CASSIGTRQETQYF. CDR3 nucleotides: TGTGCCAGCAGTATTGGGACACGCCAAGAGACCCAGTACTTC.

J is TRBJ2-2 and V is TRBV11-2; 8 positions agree with TRBD1. The CDR3 runs to 14 residues. The J segment lost 11 bases and the V segment lost 4 bases, leaving 9 bases of the junction unmatched. Looked up from germline, CDR1 is SGHAT and CDR2 is FQNNGV. CDR3 in amino acids: CASSSMDRVIELFF. CDR3 in DNA: TGTGCCAGCAGCTCCATGGACAGGGTTATCGAGCTGTTTTTT. The full variable domain, with the rest looked up from reference TRBV11-2 and TRBJ2-2, is EAGVAQSPRYKIIEKRQSVAFWCNPISGHATLYWYQQILGQGPKLLIQFQNNGVVDDSQLPKDRFSAERLKGVDSTLKIQPAKLEDSAVYLCASSSMDRVIELFFGEGSRLTVL.

The chain uses TRBV18 and TRBJ1-5, with D uncertain. The germline V and J ends were trimmed by 3 bases and 1 base, with 16 bases remaining between them. Germline values: CDR1 KGHSH, CDR2 LQKENI. This CDR3 comprises 17 residues. CDR3 in amino acids: CASSPLRAGGSNQPQHF. The CDR3 DNA reads as TGTGCCAGCTCACCTCTACGGGCCGGCGGGAGCAATCAGCCCCAGCATTTT.

This chain connects TRBV6-6 to TRBJ2-3, with D unresolved. Germline V CDR1 and CDR2: MNHNY, SVGAGI (reference sequence). The CDR3 length is 15 residues. Trimming took 2 bases from V and 6 from J, leaving 15 bases between them. CDR3 sequence: CASSYLGQSKDTQYF. The CDR3 DNA reads TGTGCCAGCAGTTACCTTGGGCAGTCCAAGGATACGCAGTATTTT.

The gene calls are TRBV27 and TRBJ1-1; possibly TRBD1 for D (6 bases). V lost 5 bases and J lost 0, with 13 bases in between. The CDR3 consists of 15 residues. The V gene's germline CDR1 is MNHEY and CDR2 SMNVEV (reference sequence). This CDR3 reads CASSPNRALNTEAFF. The CDR3 DNA reads as TGTGCCAGCAGTCCCAACAGGGCCCTGAACACTGAAGCTTTCTTT.

The chain carries TRBV5-4 and TRBJ1-3; a possible D gene is TRBD1 (6 bases). Trimming cost V 4 bases and J 0 bases, with 8 bases left between them. Germline CDR1 reads SGHNT; CDR2 reads YYREEE (reference sequence). CDR3 size: 14 residues. CDR3 in amino acids: CASSAGDSGNTIYF. CDR3 sequence (DNA): TGTGCCAGCAGCGCAGGGGACTCTGGAAACACCATATATTTT. Complete variable domain (other parts from reference TRBV5-4 and TRBJ1-3): ETGVTQSPTHLIKTRGQQVTLRCSSQSGHNTVSWYQQALGQGPQFIFQYYREEENGRGNFPPRFSGLQFPNYSSELNVNALELDDSALYLCASSAGDSGNTIYFGEGSWLTVV.

The gene calls are TRBV5-1 and TRBJ2-1; D may correspond to TRBD1 or TRBD2 (6 bases each). Trimming cost V 0 bases and J 4 bases, with 8 bases left between them. The CDR3 is 14 residues long. CDR1 and CDR2 from the germline V gene are SGHRS and YFSETQ. For the CDR3, the DNA is TGCGCCAGCAGCTTGGCGGGGGCGTACAATGAGCAGTTCTTC. Its translation is CASSLAGAYNEQFF.

This sequence joins TRBV28 and TRBJ1-6; no reliable D call. The CDR3 covers 12 residues. Trimming stripped 6 bases from V and 10 bases from J, with 10 bases between. The germline V gene has CDR1 MDHEN and CDR2 SYDVKM. CDR3 sequence: CASREGWSPLHF. The DNA of the CDR3 is TGTGCCAGCAGAGAGGGTTGGTCACCCCTCCACTTT.

This chain joins TRBV6-5 and TRBJ1-2, with D possibly TRBD1 on 5 matching bases. From germline, CDR1 is MNHEY and CDR2 SVGAGI. The CDR3 length is 15 residues. Trimming stripped 7 bases from V and 4 bases from J, with 19 bases between. The CDR3 sequence: CASTPGAGGAYGYTF. Written as DNA, the CDR3 is TGTGCCAGCACCCCCGGGGCTGGGGGTGCCTATGGCTACACCTTC.

The chain links TRBV24-1 to TRBJ2-1; TRBD2 aligns across 7 bases. The CDR3 length is 11 residues. CDR1 is KGHDR and CDR2 is SFDVKD in the germline V gene. The V gene end was trimmed by 9 bases and the J gene end by 7 bases; junction bases not matched to a gene: 2. DNA for the CDR3: TGTGCCACCGGCGGGAGTAATGAGCAGTTCTTC. Its protein product is CATGGSNEQFF.

This clone occurred once. The chain couples TRBV3-1 (or the pseudogene TRBV3-2) to TRBJ2-1; 8 positions agree with TRBD2. This CDR3 is 15 amino acids long. Germline values: CDR1 LGHDT, CDR2 YNNKEL (reference sequence). The ends lost 3 bases at V and 7 bases at J; junction bases unmatched: 8. The CDR3 here is CASSQEGTRRNEQFF. Here the CDR3 DNA reads TGTGCCAGCAGCCAGGAAGGGACTAGGAGAAATGAGCAGTTCTTC.

This chain joins TRBV19 and TRBJ1-5; 10 nucleotides agree with TRBD1. The ends lost 1 base at V and 5 bases at J; junction bases unmatched: 5. CDR1 and CDR2 from the germline V gene are LNHDA and SQIVND (reference sequence). The CDR3 contains 16 residues. The CDR3 here is CASSIAGQGDYQPQHF. The CDR3 DNA reads TGTGCCAGTAGTATAGCCGGACAGGGGGATTATCAGCCCCAGCATTTT.

The rearrangement uses TRBV19 and TRBJ2-2; 10 bases align to TRBD2. Losses at the gene ends were 6 bases for V and 3 bases for J; bases not matched to a gene: 4. Germline-derived CDR1 and CDR2 are LNHDA and SQIVND (reference sequence). The CDR3 is 15 residues long. CDR3 sequence reads: CASRTGTSDTGELFF. Written as DNA, the CDR3 is TGTGCCAGTAGAACCGGGACTAGCGACACCGGGGAGCTGTTTTTT. The whole variable domain, remainder taken from reference TRBV19 and TRBJ2-2, is DGGITQSPKYLFRKEGQNVTLSCEQNLNHDAMYWYRQDPGQGLRLIYYSQIVNDFQKGDIAEGYSVSREKKESFPLTVTSAQKNPTAFYLCASRTGTSDTGELFFGEGSRLTVL.

The chain uses TRBV5-1 and TRBJ1-6; 7 nucleotides line up with TRBD1. V lost 0 bases and J lost 0; bases outside the gene matches: 6. The CDR3 is 18 amino acids. CDR1 is SGHRS, CDR2 YFSETQ, per germline. The CDR3 DNA reads TGCGCCAGCAGCTTGGATCGGCAGGGGGTCTCCTATAATTCACCCCTCCACTTT. Encoded protein: CASSLDRQGVSYNSPLHF.

The chain couples TRBV30 to TRBJ2-1; possible D gene TRBD2, 5 bases. V was pared by 0 bases and J by 3 bases, with 12 bases between. The length of the CDR3 is 15 residues. Germline-derived CDR1 and CDR2 are GTSNPN and SVGIG (reference sequence). The CDR3 DNA reads TGTGCCTGGAGTGTGTTGCTAGCTAGCTACAATGAGCAGTTCTTC. Translating it yields CAWSVLLASYNEQFF.

The V and J genes are TRBV19 and TRBJ2-1; D might be TRBD1 (6 bases). Germline V gene data show CDR1 as LNHDA and CDR2 as SQIVND (reference sequence). Trimming removed 6 bases from V and 3 bases from J, with 18 bases in between. This CDR3 contains 16 residues. This CDR3 is CASSLGRTVLYNEQFF. The CDR3 DNA reads as TGTGCCAGTAGCCTAGGTCGGACAGTGCTCTACAATGAGCAGTTCTTC. The variable domain in full, with the rest retrieved from reference TRBV19 and TRBJ2-1, is DGGITQSPKYLFRKEGQNVTLSCEQNLNHDAMYWYRQDPGQGLRLIYYSQIVNDFQKGDIAEGYSVSREKKESFPLTVTSAQKNPTAFYLCASSLGRTVLYNEQFFGPGTRLTVL.

The chain joins TRBV28 to TRBJ2-5, with 12 bases matching TRBD1. CDR1 and CDR2 (germline): MDHEN, SYDVKM. This CDR3 has 16 amino acids. Trimming at V came to 3 bases and at J to 7 bases, leaving 9 bases not matched to a gene. For the CDR3, the DNA is TGTGCCAGCAGTTTGGAGGGACAGGGGGCGCTCGGGACCCAGTACTTC. Amino acids: CASSLEGQGALGTQYF.

This clone has only a few counts. This sequence joins TRBV15 and TRBJ1-6; 10 nucleotides agree with TRBD1. This CDR3 comprises 16 residues. With 1 base clipped from V and 6 bases from J, the junction kept 3 bases outside the gene matches. Germline values: CDR1 LNHNV, CDR2 YYDKDF (reference sequence). In DNA, the CDR3 is TGTGCCACCAGCAGAGGCCGGGACAGGGGTAATTCACCCCTCCACTTT. Translating gives CATSRGRDRGNSPLHF.

This sequence joins TRBV5-6 and TRBJ2-7; D assignment may be TRBD1 or TRBD2 (5 bases each). The CDR3 loop spans 14 amino acids. The germline V and J ends were trimmed by 0 bases and 9 bases, with 16 bases remaining between them. In germline, CDR1 is SGHDT, CDR2 YYEEEE. The CDR3 sequence: CASSLGGPARGQYV. For the CDR3, the DNA is TGTGCCAGCAGCTTGGGGGGACCGGCTAGAGGGCAGTACGTC.